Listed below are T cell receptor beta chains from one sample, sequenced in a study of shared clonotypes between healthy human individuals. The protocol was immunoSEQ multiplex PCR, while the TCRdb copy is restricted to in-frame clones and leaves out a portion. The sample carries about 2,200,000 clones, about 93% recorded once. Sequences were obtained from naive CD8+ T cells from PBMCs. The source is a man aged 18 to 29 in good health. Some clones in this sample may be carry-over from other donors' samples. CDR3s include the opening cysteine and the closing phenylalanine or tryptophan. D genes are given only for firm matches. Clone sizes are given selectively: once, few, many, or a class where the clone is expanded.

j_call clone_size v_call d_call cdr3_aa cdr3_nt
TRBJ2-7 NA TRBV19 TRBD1 CASSSTGTVAYEQYF TGTGCCAGTAGTTCCACCGGGACAGTTGCCTACGAGCAGTACTTC
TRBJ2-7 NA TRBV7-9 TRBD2 CASSRTPGREQYF TGTGCCAGCAGTCGCACACCCGGGAGGGAGCAGTACTTC
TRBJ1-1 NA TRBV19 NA CASSILDSMNTEAFF TGTGCCAGTAGTATTCTGGACAGCATGAACACTGAAGCTTTCTTT
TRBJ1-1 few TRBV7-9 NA CASSSTQDRNTEAFF TGTGCCAGCAGCTCCACTCAGGACAGGAACACTGAAGCTTTCTTT
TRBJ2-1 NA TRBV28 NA CASSLGYNEQFF TGTGCCAGCAGTTTGGGGTACAATGAGCAGTTCTTC
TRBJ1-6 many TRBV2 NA CASSEMTGGDSPLHF TGTGCCAGCAGTGAGATGACAGGAGGCGATTCACCCCTCCACTTT
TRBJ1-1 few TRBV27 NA CASSSLKGTEAFF TGTGCCAGCAGTAGTCTAAAGGGGACTGAAGCTTTCTTT
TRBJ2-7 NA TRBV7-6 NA CASSLVGEGYEQYF TGTGCCAGCAGCTTAGTTGGAGAAGGGTACGAGCAGTACTTC
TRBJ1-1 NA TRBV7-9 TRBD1 CASSLRWDSSIMNTEAFF TGTGCCAGCAGCCTTAGGTGGGACAGCTCAATTATGAACACTGAAGCTTTCTTT
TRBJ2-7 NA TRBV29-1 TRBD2 CSVEGLAGGPGYEQYF TGCAGCGTGGAAGGACTAGCGGGAGGGCCTGGGTACGAGCAGTACTTC
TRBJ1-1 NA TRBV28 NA CASSLILRGGDEAFF TGTGCCAGCAGTTTAATTCTCAGAGGGGGGGATGAAGCTTTCTTT
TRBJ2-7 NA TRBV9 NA CASSVAPSGTSTYEQYF TGTGCCAGCAGCGTAGCGCCCTCCGGGACCTCTACCTACGAGCAGTACTTC
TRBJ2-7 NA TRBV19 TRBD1 CASRGTGEDYEQYF TGTGCCAGTAGGGGGACAGGGGAGGACTACGAGCAGTACTTC
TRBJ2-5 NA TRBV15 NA CATSTDGETQYF TGTGCCACCAGTACCGATGGGGAGACCCAGTACTTC
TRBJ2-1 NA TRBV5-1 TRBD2 CASSSTTSGRYNEQFF TGCGCCAGCAGCTCTACTACTAGCGGGAGATACAATGAGCAGTTCTTC
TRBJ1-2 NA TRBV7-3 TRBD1 CASSSPTGGNYGYTF TGTGCCAGCAGCTCGCCAACAGGGGGTAACTATGGCTACACCTTC
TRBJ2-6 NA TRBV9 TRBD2 CASRPPAGFSGANVLTF TGTGCCAGCAGGCCCCCAGCGGGGTTCTCTGGGGCCAACGTCCTGACTTTC
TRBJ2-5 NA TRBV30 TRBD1 CAWSVRRQGAQETQYF TGTGCCTGGAGTGTACGTCGACAGGGGGCGCAGGAGACCCAGTACTTC
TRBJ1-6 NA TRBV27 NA CASRIGIEGSPLHF TGTGCCAGCAGGATCGGGATCGAAGGTTCACCCCTCCACTTT
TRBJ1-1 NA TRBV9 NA CASSVSRGGSTEAFF TGTGCCAGCAGCGTGTCAAGGGGGGGCAGCACTGAAGCTTTCTTT
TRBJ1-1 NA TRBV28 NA CASSPPEEARNTEAFF TGTGCCAGCAGTCCACCCGAGGAGGCGAGGAACACTGAAGCTTTCTTT
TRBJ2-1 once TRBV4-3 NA CASSQGDLRAGSGEQFF TGCGCCAGCAGCCAAGGGGATCTGAGGGCGGGCTCGGGTGAGCAGTTCTTC